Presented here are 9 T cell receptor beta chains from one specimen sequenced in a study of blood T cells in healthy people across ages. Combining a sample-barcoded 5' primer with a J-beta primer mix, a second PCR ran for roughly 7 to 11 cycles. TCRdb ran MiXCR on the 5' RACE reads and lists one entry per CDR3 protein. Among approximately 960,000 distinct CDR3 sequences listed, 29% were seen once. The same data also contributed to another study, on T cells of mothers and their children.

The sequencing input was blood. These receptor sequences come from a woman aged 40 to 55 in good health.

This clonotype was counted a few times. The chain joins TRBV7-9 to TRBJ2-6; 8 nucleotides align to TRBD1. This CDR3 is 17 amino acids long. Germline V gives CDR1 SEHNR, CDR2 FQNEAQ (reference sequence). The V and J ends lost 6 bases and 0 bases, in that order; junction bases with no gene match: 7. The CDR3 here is CASRQGQGGSGANVLTF. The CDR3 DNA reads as TGTGCCAGCAGACAAGGACAGGGAGGCTCTGGGGCCAACGTCCTGACTTTC. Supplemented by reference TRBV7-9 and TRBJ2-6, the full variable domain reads DTGVSQNPRHKITKRGQNVTFRCDPISEHNRLYWYRQTLGQGPEFLTYFQNEAQLEKSRLLSDRFSAERPKGSFSTLEIQRTEQGDSAMYLCASRQGQGGSGANVLTFGAGSRLTVL.

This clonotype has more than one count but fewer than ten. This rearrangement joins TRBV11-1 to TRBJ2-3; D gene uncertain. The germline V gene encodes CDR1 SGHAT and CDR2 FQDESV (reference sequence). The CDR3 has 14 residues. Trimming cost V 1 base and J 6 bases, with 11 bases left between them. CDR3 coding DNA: TGTGCCAGCAGCTTAGTCGGAGCGAGGGATACGCAGTATTTT. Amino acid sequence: CASSLVGARDTQYF.

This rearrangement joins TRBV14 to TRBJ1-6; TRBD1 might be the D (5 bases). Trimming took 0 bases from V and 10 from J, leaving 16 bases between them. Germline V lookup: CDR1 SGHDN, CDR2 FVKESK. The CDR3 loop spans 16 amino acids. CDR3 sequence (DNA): TGTGCCAGCAGCCAAGACCCAGGGCGGCTAGGGTCACCCCTCCACTTT. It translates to CASSQDPGRLGSPLHF.

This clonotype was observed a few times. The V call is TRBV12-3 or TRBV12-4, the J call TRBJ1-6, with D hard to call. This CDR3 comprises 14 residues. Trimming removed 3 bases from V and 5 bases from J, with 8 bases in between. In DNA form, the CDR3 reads TGTGCCAGCAGTTTGGTCCAAGATAATTCACCCCTCCACTTT. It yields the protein CASSLVQDNSPLHF.

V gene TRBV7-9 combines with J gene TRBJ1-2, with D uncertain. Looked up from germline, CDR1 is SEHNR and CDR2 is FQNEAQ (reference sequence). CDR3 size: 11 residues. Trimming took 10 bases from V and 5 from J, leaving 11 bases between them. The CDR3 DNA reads TGTGCCACCCCGTTTGCGTATGGCTACACCTTC. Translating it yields CATPFAYGYTF.

In DNA, the CDR3 is TGTGCCAGCAGCCCCGGGAGGGCCACTGAAGCTTTCTTT. This codes for CASSPGRATEAFF. This chain connects TRBV7-8 to TRBJ1-1; D uncertain. The germline CDR1 and CDR2 sequences are SGHVS and FQNEAQ. The germline V and J ends were trimmed by 5 bases and 4 bases, with 11 bases remaining between them. The CDR3 extends over 13 amino acids.

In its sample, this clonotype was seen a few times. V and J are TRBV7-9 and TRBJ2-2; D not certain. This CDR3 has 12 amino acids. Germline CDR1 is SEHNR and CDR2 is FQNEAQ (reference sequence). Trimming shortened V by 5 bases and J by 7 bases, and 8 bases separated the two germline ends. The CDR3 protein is CASSRGFGELFF. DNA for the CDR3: TGTGCCAGCAGCCGTGGTTTCGGGGAGCTGTTTTTT.

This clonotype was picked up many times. CDR3 coding DNA: TGTGCCAGCAGCGTACTCTCCTTTGAGGGGGCCAAAAACATTCAGTACTTC. Protein product: CASSVLSFEGAKNIQYF. The chain has TRBV9 and TRBJ2-4, with D possibly called TRBD1 or TRBD2 (5 bases each). This CDR3 has 17 residues. Looked up from germline, CDR1 is SGDLS and CDR2 is YYNGEE. V gave up 1 base and J gave up 1 base, with 15 bases separating them.

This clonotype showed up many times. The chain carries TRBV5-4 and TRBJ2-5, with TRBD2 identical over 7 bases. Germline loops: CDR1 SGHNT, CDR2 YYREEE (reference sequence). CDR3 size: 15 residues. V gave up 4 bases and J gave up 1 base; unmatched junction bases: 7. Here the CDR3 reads CASSTASSGQETQYF. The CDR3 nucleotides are TGTGCCAGCAGCACTGCCTCTAGCGGCCAAGAGACCCAGTACTTC.